A single sample is the source of the 8 T cell receptor beta chains below, sequenced in a study of blood T cell repertoires in COVID-19. Produced via immunoSEQ multiplex PCR; TCRdb's table is partial and in-frame only. The repertoire holds roughly 300,000 clones, with about 86% as singletons. The sample taken for sequencing was peripheral blood. The receptors shown here come from a woman aged 55 to 70 with active or convalescent COVID-19.

This clone was seen only once. The gene calls are TRBV29-1 and TRBJ2-7, with D hard to call. CDR3 length: 12 residues. Germline V gene sequence: CDR1 SQVTM, CDR2 ANQGSEA. V dropped 4 bases and J dropped 1 base, with 8 bases sitting between them. The CDR3 protein is CSVGYGSYEQYF. CDR3 in DNA: TGCAGCGTTGGGTACGGTTCCTACGAGCAGTACTTC.

The chain employs TRBV7-2 and TRBJ2-1, with 7 bases fitting TRBD2. The length of the CDR3 is 16 residues. The J segment lost 4 bases and the V segment lost 0 bases, leaving 6 bases of the junction unmatched. Germline CDR1 SGHTA, CDR2 FQGNSA. The CDR3 is CASSLASGGLYNEQFF. Here the CDR3 DNA reads TGTGCCAGCAGCTTAGCGTCGGGGGGATTATACAATGAGCAGTTCTTC. Complete variable domain (other parts from reference TRBV7-2 and TRBJ2-1): GAGVSQSPSNKVTEKGKDVELRCDPISGHTALYWYRQSLGQGLEFLIYFQGNSAPDKSGLPSDRFSAERTGGSVSTLTIQRTQQEDSAVYLCASSLASGGLYNEQFFGPGTRLTVL.

The genes are TRBV3-1 (or the pseudogene TRBV3-2) and TRBJ2-1, with TRBD1 as a possible D gene (5 bases). This CDR3 has 17 amino acids. Germline loops: CDR1 LGHDT, CDR2 YNNKEL (reference sequence). With 0 bases removed from V and 2 bases from J, the gap between germline ends came to 14 bases. CDR3 coding DNA: TGTGCCAGCAGCCAAGATTGGGGCGGCCAGACCTACAATGAGCAGTTCTTC. Translating gives CASSQDWGGQTYNEQFF.

In this sample, this clone turned up once. The chain carries TRBV12-5 and TRBJ2-7; 8 bases fit TRBD1. The CDR3 has 14 amino acids. Trimming removed 5 bases from V and 1 base from J; junction bases left unmatched: 4. Germline CDR1 reads LGHNT; CDR2 reads FRNRAP. CDR3 coding DNA: TGTGCTAGTGGTAATGGGGACAGGTCCTACGAGCAGTACTTC. It encodes CASGNGDRSYEQYF.

This clone was counted once. The chain is built from TRBV4-2 and TRBJ1-2, with 12 nucleotides matching TRBD1. CDR1 and CDR2 (germline): LGHNA, YNFKEQ. The CDR3 is 14 residues long. V shed 4 bases and J 7 bases; nucleotides not matched to a gene: 4. CDR3 sequence: CASSPGQGARGYTF. Here the CDR3 DNA reads TGTGCCAGCAGCCCGGGACAGGGGGCGCGTGGCTACACCTTC.

The rearrangement uses TRBV10-3 and TRBJ1-1, with D possibly being TRBD1 (6 bases). CDR3 length equals 12 residues. CDR1 ENHRY and CDR2 SYGVKD come from the germline V gene. V dropped 11 bases and J dropped 4 bases, with 14 bases sitting between them. The CDR3 protein is CAARDTVTEAFF. The DNA of the CDR3 is TGTGCCGCCCGGGACACTGTCACTGAAGCTTTCTTT.

The chain has TRBV10-3 and TRBJ1-1; D not certain. Germline CDR1 reads ENHRY; CDR2 reads SYGVKD. V was trimmed by 11 bases and J by 5 bases, leaving 18 bases between them. The CDR3 sequence is 13 residues long. Written as DNA, the CDR3 is TGTGCCTCATTCTACACGGCGGGGACTGAAGCTTTCTTT. Translating gives CASFYTAGTEAFF.

This chain uses TRBV5-8 with TRBJ1-1, with D possibly being TRBD1 (5 bases). Germline CDR1 is SGHTS and CDR2 is YDEGEE. The CDR3 runs to 13 residues. The V end was cut by 4 bases, the J end by 6 bases, with 13 bases between. In DNA, the CDR3 is TGTGCCAGCAGCCCTCTTGACAGAGCTGAAGCTTTCTTT. This gives the protein CASSPLDRAEAFF.